The TCR beta chain described here comes from a study of neoadjuvant anti-PD-1 for oral cavity cancer. Study details: Around day 43, patients without progression received a fourth nivolumab dose before surgery.

Data came from immunoSEQ multiplex PCR; TCRdb stores just in-frame clones and leaves some out. The table has approximately 15,000 clones, just over 65% seen once; the top ten hold roughly 2.2%. The CDR3 extends over 16 amino acids. With 3 bases removed from V and 0 bases from J, the gap between germline ends came to 9 bases. Germline V gives CDR1 MDHEN, CDR2 SYDVKM. The source was PBMCs, collected before nivolumab (anti-PD-1) treatment. This clonotype originated in a person aged 40 to 85 with oral cavity squamous cell carcinoma. The gene calls are TRBV28 and TRBJ2-6, with no clear D. The CDR3 coding sequence is TGTGCCAGCAGTTTGGGCGGAATCTCTGGGGCCAACGTCCTGACTTTC. Translated, it gives CASSLGGISGANVLTF.